One and the same sample provided the 13 T cell receptor beta chains below, sequenced in a study of regulatory T cells in long-lasting Graves disease. The time point is: newly diagnosed GD, antithyroid drugs for less than 3 months. The authors made the TCR library using RNA they extracted from PBMCs. Building of the TCR beta libraries involved iRepertoire HTBI primers and Arm-PCR of CDR3 regions. TCRdb called the multiplex PCR reads again in MiXCR, with one record for every CDR3 protein. The sample has about 220,000 distinct CDR3 sequences; approximately 18% are singletons. The same sample was also used in a study of T cells in Graves' hyperthyroidism and ophthalmopathy.

The sequencing here drew on peripheral blood mononuclear cells (PBMCs), taken at new diagnosis, from a patient treated with antithyroid drugs. The receptor set was obtained from a woman in her 30s with Graves disease.

Ten or more counts support this clonotype. The V call is TRBV6-1, the J call TRBJ2-2; 9 bases match TRBD2. The CDR3 loop spans 15 amino acids. Trimming removed 4 bases from V and 0 bases from J; junction bases left unmatched: 0. Germline assignment: CDR1 MNHNS and CDR2 SASEGT. The CDR3 loop is CASSGLAANTGELFF. DNA for the CDR3: TGTGCCAGCAGTGGACTAGCGGCGAACACCGGGGAGCTGTTTTTT.

The sample holds a few counts of this clonotype. The V call is TRBV12-3 or TRBV12-4, the J call TRBJ2-5, with 9 bases that match TRBD2. The J segment lost 5 bases and the V segment lost 1 base, leaving 5 bases of the junction unmatched. This CDR3 has 15 amino acids. For the CDR3, the DNA is TGTGCCAGCAGTTTAGAAGCGGGAGGTGAGGAGACCCAGTACTTC. Translating it yields CASSLEAGGEETQYF.

This clonotype was recorded a few times. The chain recombines TRBV5-5 with TRBJ1-3; 10 bases fit TRBD1. This CDR3 is 17 amino acids long. With 4 bases clipped from V and 2 bases from J, the junction kept 9 bases outside the gene matches. Germline assignment: CDR1 SGHKS and CDR2 YYEKEE (reference sequence). The CDR3 DNA reads TGTGCCAGCAGCCCGGGACAGGGGAAGGGGACTGGAAACACCATATATTTT. Amino acid sequence: CASSPGQGKGTGNTIYF.

The CDR3 reads CASSLGLAGEWNEQFF. The CDR3 coding sequence is TGTGCCAGCAGCCTGGGACTAGCGGGAGAATGGAATGAGCAGTTCTTC. This chain links TRBV11-3 with TRBJ2-1; 14 bases match TRBD2. This CDR3 contains 16 residues. V shed 5 bases, J shed 7 bases, and the junction held 7 bases outside the gene matches. Germline lookup yields CDR1 SGHNT and CDR2 YENEEA.

Ten or more counts support this clonotype. The chain has TRBV29-1 and TRBJ1-2; weak D call: TRBD1 (5 bases). The CDR3 runs 12 residues. The V gene lost 5 bases and the J gene lost 2 bases, with 9 bases spanning the gap. Per germline, CDR1 SQVTM and CDR2 ANQGSEA. CDR3: CSVRGGNYGYTF. The CDR3 bases are TGCAGCGTTCGGGGCGGAAACTATGGCTACACCTTC.

This clonotype was recorded at least ten times. The V call is TRBV12-3 or TRBV12-4, the J call TRBJ1-1; weak D call: TRBD1 (5 bases). Deletions cut 5 bases from V and 0 bases from J, with 19 bases between. The CDR3 contains 17 residues. CDR3: CASSPGIWGYMNTEAFF. CDR3 bases: TGTGCCAGCAGTCCAGGGATCTGGGGTTATATGAACACTGAAGCTTTCTTT.

The table lists this clonotype with many counts. The chain couples TRBV12-3 or TRBV12-4 to TRBJ2-5, with 13 nucleotides matching TRBD2. The CDR3 is 16 residues long. V gave up 6 bases and J gave up 4 bases; unmatched junction bases: 8. The CDR3 loop is CASSSTSGREGETQYF. The CDR3 nucleotides are TGTGCCAGCAGCTCTACTAGCGGGAGGGAAGGAGAGACCCAGTACTTC.

This clonotype was observed many times. The rearrangement joins TRBV2 to TRBJ1-4; TRBD1 agrees at 7 bases. The CDR3 has 16 amino acids. Losses at the gene ends were 6 bases for V and 5 bases for J; bases not matched to a gene: 12. CDR1 SNHLY and CDR2 FYNNEI come from the germline V gene. In DNA, the CDR3 is TGTGCCAGCAGATCAGCTGAGGGAGGGGGCAATGAAAAACTGTTTTTT. Encoded protein: CASRSAEGGGNEKLFF.

At least ten counts were recorded for this clonotype. The chain couples TRBV19 to TRBJ2-3, with TRBD1 matching over 7 bases. CDR1 is LNHDA and CDR2 is SQIVND in the germline V gene (reference sequence). V trimming: 3 bases; J trimming: 3 bases; junction bases outside the gene matches: 6. The CDR3 extends over 15 amino acids. CDR3 in DNA: TGTGCCAGTAGTATTCAGGGGGAGAGAACAGATACGCAGTATTTT. Protein: CASSIQGERTDTQYF.

This clonotype was picked up many times. V is TRBV6-1 and J is TRBJ1-3; D gene ambiguous. The CDR3 is made up of 13 amino acids. Germline values: CDR1 MNHNS, CDR2 SASEGT. Trimming took off 7 bases at V and 1 base at J, with 8 bases between the two ends. The CDR3, as DNA: TGTGCCAGCACCTCATCTTCTGGAAACACCATATATTTT. Residues: CASTSSSGNTIYF.

The sample holds a few counts of this clonotype. Being one base from a much bigger clone, this may be a read error. The chain joins TRBV11-2 to TRBJ2-7; TRBD2 is a possible D gene (5 bases). Per germline, CDR1 SGHAT and CDR2 FQNNGV. Trimming removed 5 bases from V and 9 bases from J, with 26 bases in between. The CDR3 is 16 amino acids. CDR3: CASSNNLGLVKNGQYF. Here the CDR3 DNA reads TGTGCCAGCAGCAACAATCTAGGACTGGTTAAGAACGGGCAGTACTTC.

This clonotype was found many times. The chain links TRBV6-2 or TRBV6-3 to TRBJ1-1; D is possibly TRBD1 (5 bases). From germline, CDR1 is MNHEY and CDR2 SVGEGT. V was pared by 7 bases and J by 6 bases, with 12 bases between. This CDR3 region has 12 residues. The CDR3 reads CASNGGTAEAFF. In DNA form, the CDR3 reads TGTGCCAGCAATGGGGGTACCGCTGAAGCTTTCTTT.

This clonotype has a count of ten or more. The CDR3 nucleotides read TGCAGTGCTAGAGATGTCACAGACTATGGCTACACCTTC. Translation gives CSARDVTDYGYTF. The chain has TRBV20-1 and TRBJ1-2; D ambiguous. This CDR3 comprises 13 residues. Germline V CDR1 and CDR2: DFQATT, SNEGSKA (reference sequence). V gave up 0 bases and J gave up 3 bases, with 8 bases separating them.